The rows below give T cell receptor beta chains drawn from one sample of a study of molecular identifiers for immune sequencing clone quantification. In TCRdb, the PCR reads were re-called with MiXCR into one record per CDR3 protein. The sample shows some 580,000 distinct CDR3 sequences, approximately 24% of them seen only once. Sequencing was performed on naive CD8+ T cells from blood, with Jurkat cell RNA spiked in. These receptors originate from a human donor in good health. Some libraries in this study had Jurkat cell RNA spiked in. CDR3s include the opening cysteine and the closing phenylalanine or tryptophan. D genes are given only for firm matches. Rows may omit the clone size; those that give it use once, few, many or a size class.

V gene	D gene	J gene	clone size	CDR3 length	CDR3 DNA	CDR3 protein
TRBV7-9	TRBD1	TRBJ1-4	-	15	TGTGCCAGCAGCTTAGGACAGGGAAGCAATGAAAAACTGTTTTTT	CASSLGQGSNEKLFF
TRBV7-2	TRBD2	TRBJ2-1	few	17	TGTGCCAGCTCAAAAGCCAGCGGGGGAGCTCTAGACAATGAGCAGTTCTTC	CASSKASGGALDNEQFF
TRBV20-1	-	TRBJ2-1	-	14	TGCAGTGCTCTTGGGGGCGATTCCTACAATGAGCAGTTCTTC	CSALGGDSYNEQFF
TRBV7-2	-	TRBJ2-7	-	15	TGTGCCAGCAGCTTAGATTCCCGATTATTGGGGGAGCAGTACTTC	CASSLDSRLLGEQYF
TRBV4-3	TRBD2	TRBJ2-7	few	16	TGCGCCAGCAGCCAAGATTGGGGGGGTCTGGGGTGCGAGCAGTACTTC	CASSQDWGGLGCEQYF
TRBV29-1	-	TRBJ1-5	few	13	TGCAGCGCCGCAGTTTCCCTCTATCAGCCCCAGCATTTT	CSAAVSLYQPQHF
TRBV9	-	TRBJ2-7	-	15	TGTGCCAGCAGCGTAGGGGGGGCGTTCTCCTACGAGCAGTACTTC	CASSVGGAFSYEQYF
TRBV18	-	TRBJ1-1	-	13	TGTGCCAGCTCACCACCGGTGGCAGCCGAAGCTTTCTTT	CASSPPVAAEAFF
TRBV12-3/TRBV12-4	-	TRBJ2-2	many	11	TGTGCCAGCACCCCAACCGGGGAGCTGTTTTTT	CASTPTGELFF
TRBV20-1	TRBD2	TRBJ2-5	few	15	TGCAGCAAGGCCACACTAGCGGGAGGAGGAGAGACCCAGTACTTC	CSKATLAGGGETQYF
TRBV4-2	-	TRBJ2-3	many	14	TGTGCCAGCAGCAGGGGGTTTGTTACAGATACGCAGTATTTT	CASSRGFVTDTQYF
TRBV7-3	-	TRBJ2-5	few	14	TGTGCCAGCAGCTTGATCGGAGTGGCAGAGACCCAGTACTTC	CASSLIGVAETQYF
TRBV27	-	TRBJ2-1	few	13	TGTGCCAGCAGTCCATGGACAGCCCCGATTAAGGTCTTC	CASSPWTAPIKVF
TRBV5-4	-	TRBJ2-1	few	12	TGTGCCAGCAGCCAAGTCCCAGGTGAGCAGTTCTTC	CASSQVPGEQFF
TRBV19	TRBD2	TRBJ2-1	-	14	TGTGCCAGCTCGACTAGCGGGCCCTACAATGAGCAGTTCTTC	CASSTSGPYNEQFF